This entry lists 26 T cell receptor beta chains sequenced from one sample in a study of early T cells in non-severe SARS-CoV-2 infection (dated by TCRdb to about 2021). Library creation used 5' RACE. Instrument on record: NextSeq 500. TCRdb reprocessing: public reads trimmed at Q25 with fastp, clones called with MiXCR, in-frame beta chains kept. Entries are consolidated by CDR3 protein sequence, retaining the most common genes and DNA. The sample table lists around 50,000 distinct CDR3 sequences, 10% to 15% of them with a count of one. The biggest ten clones account for 2.5% to 3% of the sample. Material for sequencing was whole blood. The receptors come from an adult who was a healthcare worker with PCR-confirmed SARS-CoV-2 infection or an uninfected control (not recorded which).

Ten or more counts support this clonotype. V is TRBV28 and J is TRBJ1-5; 7 bases align to TRBD1. V gave up 5 bases and J gave up 2 bases; unmatched junction bases: 3. The CDR3 is 14 residues long. The germline CDR1 and CDR2 sequences are MDHEN and SYDVKM. Here the CDR3 reads CASSPDRGNQPQHF. The CDR3 DNA is TGTGCCAGCAGTCCCGACAGGGGCAATCAGCCCCAGCATTTT.

This clonotype was found many times. The V and J genes are TRBV5-4 and TRBJ2-7; the match to TRBD2 covers 14 bases. The CDR3 extends over 15 amino acids. CDR1 and CDR2 from the germline V gene are SGHNT and YYREEE (reference sequence). V shed 4 bases and J 3 bases; nucleotides not matched to a gene: 3. The CDR3 DNA reads as TGTGCCAGCAGCGATGGACTAGCGGGAGGCTACGAGCAGTACTTC. Translation gives CASSDGLAGGYEQYF.

This clonotype has a count of ten or more. The rearrangement links TRBV7-8 to TRBJ2-1; D not resolved. V was cut by 7 bases and J by 0 bases, with 7 bases left in between. Germline values: CDR1 SGHVS, CDR2 FQNEAQ. This CDR3 is 13 amino acids long. CDR3 sequence (DNA): TGTGCCAGCACCCGAGACTCCTACAATGAGCAGTTCTTC. Translated, it gives CASTRDSYNEQFF.

The table lists this clonotype with many counts. The V call is TRBV6-6, the J call TRBJ2-7; TRBD2 is a possible D gene (6 bases). The CDR3 totals 14 residues. Germline V gene lookup returns CDR1 MNHNY and CDR2 SVGAGI (reference sequence). The V gene lost 8 bases and the J gene lost 2 bases, with 16 bases spanning the gap. The CDR3 loop is CASLTSGLPYEQYF. For the CDR3, the DNA is TGTGCCAGCCTTACCTCGGGACTTCCCTACGAGCAGTACTTC.

This clonotype was recorded at least ten times. The chain employs TRBV27 and TRBJ1-2, with a weak D call TRBD1 (5 bases). CDR1 is MNHEY, CDR2 SMNVEV, per germline (reference sequence). The ends were cut back, 2 bases at V and 2 bases at J, with 6 bases in the middle. The length of the CDR3 is 13 residues. CDR3 protein: CASSLQGNYGYTF. In DNA, the CDR3 is TGTGCCAGCAGTTTACAGGGCAACTATGGCTACACCTTC.

This chain connects TRBV2 to TRBJ2-3; tentatively, D is TRBD2 (6 bases). Germline CDR1 is SNHLY and CDR2 is FYNNEI. Trimming removed 11 bases at V and 6 bases at J, with 18 bases between. The CDR3 runs to 13 residues. CDR3 in DNA: TGTGCCGGCCGACTAGGCGGAGTTGATACGCAGTATTTT. Its protein product is CAGRLGGVDTQYF.

The chain combines TRBV7-2 with TRBJ2-3; D remains ambiguous. The V gene lost 4 bases and the J gene lost 1 base, with 12 bases spanning the gap. Germline-derived CDR1 and CDR2 are SGHTA and FQGNSA. The CDR3 sequence is 15 residues long. The CDR3 protein is CASSSPWRGTDTQYF. The CDR3 DNA reads TGTGCCAGCAGCTCACCATGGCGTGGCACAGATACGCAGTATTTT. The variable domain in full, with the rest retrieved from reference TRBV7-2 and TRBJ2-3, is GAGVSQSPSNKVTEKGKDVELRCDPISGHTALYWYRQSLGQGLEFLIYFQGNSAPDKSGLPSDRFSAERTGGSVSTLTIQRTQQEDSAVYLCASSSPWRGTDTQYFGPGTRLTVL.

This clonotype was counted ten times or more. The chain links TRBV12-3 or TRBV12-4 to TRBJ1-1, with 9 positions matching TRBD1. Trimming cost V 6 bases and J 4 bases; bases outside gene matches: 3. The CDR3 loop spans 13 amino acids. The CDR3 sequence: CASSNRGPTEAFF. Here the CDR3 DNA reads TGTGCCAGCAGCAACAGGGGGCCCACTGAAGCTTTCTTT.

The chain combines TRBV21-1 with TRBJ1-2; TRBD1 was called by the table and not checked on the DNA. TRBV21-1 is shown as a pseudogene. The CDR3 length is 14 residues. The CDR3 DNA is TGTCCGACAAGGGGGCCACTGACTAACTATGGCTACACCTTC. Its translation is CPTRGPLTNYGYTF.

This clonotype was counted ten times or more. The chain joins TRBV28 to TRBJ1-4, with a weak D call TRBD1 (5 bases). Trimming removed 6 bases at V and 5 bases at J, with 13 bases between. The CDR3 has 14 amino acids. Per the germline V gene, CDR1 is MDHEN and CDR2 is SYDVKM. CDR3 loop: CASRPGRMNEKLFF. The CDR3, as DNA: TGTGCCAGCAGGCCGGGACGGATGAATGAAAAACTGTTTTTT.

The chain is built from TRBV20-1 and TRBJ1-6; D call uncertain. The CDR3 sequence is 15 residues long. Germline loops: CDR1 DFQATT, CDR2 SNEGSKA (reference sequence). The V and J ends lost 0 bases and 7 bases respectively, with 13 bases between them. CDR3 sequence: CSARDPGGRNSPLHF. CDR3 in DNA: TGCAGTGCTAGAGATCCGGGCGGACGAAATTCACCCCTCCACTTT.

This clonotype was counted at least ten times. The V gene is TRBV29-1, the J gene TRBJ2-1; unclear D gene. Germline CDR1 is SQVTM and CDR2 is ANQGSEA. Trimming removed 5 bases at V and 6 bases at J, with 14 bases between. CDR3 length: 13 amino acids. The CDR3 sequence is CSVSVGQFNEQFF. DNA for the CDR3: TGCAGCGTTTCCGTCGGCCAGTTCAATGAGCAGTTCTTC.

The table lists this clonotype with many counts. The chain has TRBV11-3 and TRBJ1-1, with D unresolved. In germline, CDR1 is SGHNT, CDR2 YENEEA. Trimming pared 1 base from V and 1 base from J, leaving 10 bases between. The CDR3 covers 15 residues. The CDR3 DNA is TGTGCCAGCAGCTTAGGTCTGCGAGAGAACACTGAAGCTTTCTTT. As protein: CASSLGLRENTEAFF.

The chain uses TRBV29-1 and TRBJ1-1; D not resolved. The CDR3 has 15 amino acids. Trimming took off 4 bases at V and 1 base at J, with 16 bases between the two ends. The germline CDR1 and CDR2 sequences are SQVTM and ANQGSEA. CDR3 coding DNA: TGCAGCGTTGTCGGCAGACCATTTACGAACACTGAAGCTTTCTTT. Translated, it gives CSVVGRPFTNTEAFF.

The chain recombines TRBV30 with TRBJ1-1, with D tentatively TRBD1 (5 bases). Per the germline V gene, CDR1 is GTSNPN and CDR2 is SVGIG (reference sequence). The CDR3 is 15 residues long. The germline V and J ends were trimmed by 2 bases and 4 bases, with 17 bases remaining between them. The CDR3 region is CAWSLRILRGTEAFF. CDR3 nucleotide sequence: TGTGCCTGGAGTCTCCGGATCCTTAGGGGCACTGAAGCTTTCTTT.

This chain joins TRBV7-9 and TRBJ1-1; D call uncertain. V was clipped by 4 bases and J by 8 bases, with 5 bases between them. Germline values: CDR1 SEHNR, CDR2 FQNEAQ (reference sequence). The CDR3 runs to 10 residues. The CDR3 nucleotides are TGTGCCAGCAGCTACAACGAAGCTTTCTTT. Protein product: CASSYNEAFF.

The CDR3 sequence: CASSRGQESTEAFF. The CDR3 DNA is TGTGCCAGCAGCCGCGGACAGGAGAGCACTGAAGCTTTCTTT. The V and J genes are TRBV4-2 and TRBJ1-1; TRBD1 matches 7 bases. Unmatched junction bases numbered 6, after V lost 4 bases and J lost 4 bases. Germline V gene sequence: CDR1 LGHNA, CDR2 YNFKEQ. CDR3 length: 14 amino acids.

CDR3 sequence (DNA): TGTGCCACCAGTGACAGACACTACGAGCAGTACTTC. This sequence encodes CATSDRHYEQYF. The rearrangement links TRBV24-1 to TRBJ2-7; no reliable D call. CDR3 length: 12 amino acids. Germline V gene lookup returns CDR1 KGHDR and CDR2 SFDVKD. Trimming pared 4 bases from V and 3 bases from J, leaving 6 bases between.

This clonotype was observed at least ten times. V usage is TRBV28 and J usage is TRBJ1-1, with a weak D call TRBD1 (5 bases). The CDR3 is made up of 12 amino acids. Deletions cut 5 bases from V and 7 bases from J, with 11 bases between. The germline V gene has CDR1 MDHEN and CDR2 SYDVKM. The CDR3 sequence: CASSPARGEAFF. The CDR3 DNA is TGTGCCAGCAGTCCGGCGAGGGGTGAAGCTTTCTTT. Complete variable domain (other parts from reference TRBV28 and TRBJ1-1): DVKVTQSSRYLVKRTGEKVFLECVQDMDHENMFWYRQDPGLGLRLIYFSYDVKMKEKGDIPEGYSVSREKKERFSLILESASTNQTSMYLCASSPARGEAFFGQGTRLTVV.

This clonotype was seen repeatedly, ten times or more. The rearrangement joins TRBV24-1 to TRBJ1-2; 9 bases align to TRBD1. Trimming cost V 2 bases and J 1 base; bases outside gene matches: 7. The CDR3 extends over 17 amino acids. CDR1 and CDR2 from the germline V gene are KGHDR and SFDVKD. CDR3 region: CATSDSGQGRLNYGYTF. In nucleotides, the CDR3 is TGTGCCACCAGTGATTCCGGACAGGGGCGTCTTAACTATGGCTACACCTTC.

The chain couples TRBV6-5 to TRBJ2-1; 9 positions match TRBD2. This CDR3 is built from 15 residues. Germline trimming cut 5 bases from V and 4 bases from J; bases unmatched to any gene: 6. Germline V gene lookup returns CDR1 MNHEY and CDR2 SVGAGI. The CDR3 sequence: CASSQAGGLYNEQFF. CDR3 in DNA: TGTGCCAGCAGTCAAGCGGGGGGCCTTTACAATGAGCAGTTCTTC.

The chain couples TRBV2 to TRBJ2-5; D is unresolved. V was shortened by 6 bases and J by 0 bases, with 14 bases between the two germline ends. Germline assignment: CDR1 SNHLY and CDR2 FYNNEI. This CDR3 comprises 15 residues. The CDR3 DNA is TGTGCCAGCAGGATTTCATCTACGTACCAAGAGACCCAGTACTTC. Translated, it gives CASRISSTYQETQYF.

The J gene is TRBJ1-2, the V gene TRBV29-1; D remains ambiguous. V shed 7 bases and J shed 8 bases, with 17 bases lying between them. Germline lookup yields CDR1 SQVTM and CDR2 ANQGSEA. The CDR3 totals 12 residues. The CDR3 coding sequence is TGCAGCGCCATCTCCGGGGTCCCAGGCTACACCTTC. Amino acid sequence: CSAISGVPGYTF.

This clonotype was counted a few times. This chain uses TRBV11-2 with TRBJ2-7, with 8 bases aligning to TRBD1. The V segment lost 2 bases and the J segment 3 bases; nucleotides outside the gene matches: 6. CDR1 and CDR2 (germline): SGHAT, FQNNGV. This CDR3 is 15 amino acids long. In DNA form, the CDR3 reads TGTGCCAGCAGCTTAACCCGGACAGGGTTCTACGAGCAGTACTTC. It encodes CASSLTRTGFYEQYF. Full variable domain (rest looked up from reference TRBV11-2 and TRBJ2-7): EAGVAQSPRYKIIEKRQSVAFWCNPISGHATLYWYQQILGQGPKLLIQFQNNGVVDDSQLPKDRFSAERLKGVDSTLKIQPAKLEDSAVYLCASSLTRTGFYEQYFGPGTRLTVT.

This clonotype showed up many times. The chain is built from TRBV30 and TRBJ1-2; 7 bases are a match to TRBD1. The CDR3 runs 14 residues. V shed 0 bases, J shed 6 bases, and the junction held 7 bases outside the gene matches. The V gene's germline CDR1 is GTSNPN and CDR2 SVGIG (reference sequence). The CDR3 protein is CAWSVRGGRHGYTF. As DNA, the CDR3 is TGTGCCTGGAGTGTACGAGGGGGCAGGCATGGCTACACCTTC.

This clonotype has a count of ten or more. The gene calls are TRBV11-2 and TRBJ1-2; unclear D gene. CDR1 and CDR2 from the germline V gene are SGHAT and FQNNGV. Trimming shortened V by 0 bases and J by 4 bases, and 9 bases separated the two germline ends. The CDR3 runs to 14 residues. CDR3 sequence reads: CASSLDRASYGYTF. DNA of the CDR3: TGTGCCAGCAGCTTAGACCGGGCTAGCTATGGCTACACCTTC.